The clone carrying this T cell receptor (beta chain) was picked up a small number of times. The antigen is not known. CDR1 SGHTA and CDR2 FQGTGA come from the germline V gene. This CDR3 is built from 15 residues. The V end lost 4 bases, the J end lost 2 bases, and 13 bases lay between the germline ends. Genomic DNA provided the template from which TCR beta VDJ and CDR3 profiles were obtained. TCRdb passed the reads through MiXCR, listing each CDR3 protein once. The table includes some 170,000 distinct CDR3 sequences, 47% detected once. This specimen comes from a study of CD8+CD57+ T cells in acquired aplastic anemia. Background on the study: Mean DNA quantity obtained from sorted CD4+ and CD8+ cells was about 3 ug. Whole-study results and caveats: Some 31 CD8+ CDR3 sequences were shared between patients and controls.

Sequencing was done on patients that had shown CD8+CD57+ cell expansion by flow cytometry. Severe acquired aplastic anemia was the diagnosis recorded for all patients. Sequencing was performed on sorted CD4+, CD8+, or CD8+CD57+ T cells (not recorded which) from PBMCs. The TCR comes from a human donor with aplastic anemia. This chain uses TRBV7-3 with TRBJ2-3; D perhaps matches TRBD2 (6 bases). The CDR3 region is CASSSTAGPTDTQYF. In nucleotides, the CDR3 is TGTGCCAGCAGCTCCACGGCGGGGCCCACAGATACGCAGTATTTT.